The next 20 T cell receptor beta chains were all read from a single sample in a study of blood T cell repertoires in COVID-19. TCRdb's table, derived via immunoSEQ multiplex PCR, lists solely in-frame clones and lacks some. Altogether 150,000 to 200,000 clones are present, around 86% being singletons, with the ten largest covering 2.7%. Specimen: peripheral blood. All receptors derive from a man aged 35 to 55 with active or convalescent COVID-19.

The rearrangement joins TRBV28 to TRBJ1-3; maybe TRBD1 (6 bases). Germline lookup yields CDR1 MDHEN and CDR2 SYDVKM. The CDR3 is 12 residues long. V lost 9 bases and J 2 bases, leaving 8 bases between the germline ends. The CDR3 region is CASYRAGNTIYF. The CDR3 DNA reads TGTGCCAGTTACAGGGCTGGAAACACCATATATTTT.

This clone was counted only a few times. The chain's CDR3 is CASSNRGRTQMEKLFF. In DNA form, the CDR3 reads TGTGCCAGTAGTAATAGGGGGCGCACTCAGATGGAAAAACTGTTTTTT. This chain joins TRBV19 and TRBJ1-4; TRBD1 agrees at 7 bases. The CDR3 loop spans 16 amino acids. J was trimmed by 8 bases and V by 4 bases; bases with no gene match: 13. Per germline, CDR1 LNHDA and CDR2 SQIVND (reference sequence).

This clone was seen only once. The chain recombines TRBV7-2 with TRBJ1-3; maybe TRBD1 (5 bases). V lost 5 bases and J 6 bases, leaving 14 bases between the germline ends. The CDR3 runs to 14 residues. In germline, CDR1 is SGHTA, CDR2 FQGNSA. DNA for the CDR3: TGTGCCAGCAGCCCTTACAGGACCGAAAACACCATATATTTT. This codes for CASSPYRTENTIYF.

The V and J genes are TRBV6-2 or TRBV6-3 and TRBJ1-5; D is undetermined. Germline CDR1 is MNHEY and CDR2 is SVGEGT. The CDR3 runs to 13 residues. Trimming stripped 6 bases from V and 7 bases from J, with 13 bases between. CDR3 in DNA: TGTGCCAGCAGCTCCCTAACGAGGCAGCCCCAGCATTTT. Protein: CASSSLTRQPQHF.

As DNA, the CDR3 is TGTGCCAGCAGCTTAGCCGGGGCCGGGGAGCTGTTTTTT. It encodes CASSLAGAGELFF. The V call is TRBV7-2, the J call TRBJ2-2; D is perhaps TRBD2 (5 bases). Germline CDR1 and CDR2: SGHTA and FQGNSA. V lost 0 bases to trimming and J lost 6 bases, with 5 bases between them. The CDR3 spans 13 residues.

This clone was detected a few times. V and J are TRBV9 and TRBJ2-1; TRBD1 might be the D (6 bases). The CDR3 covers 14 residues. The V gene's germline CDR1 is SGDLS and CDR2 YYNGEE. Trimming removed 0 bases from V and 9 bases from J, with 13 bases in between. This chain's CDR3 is CASSVGQGPGEQFF. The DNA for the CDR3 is TGTGCCAGCAGCGTAGGTCAGGGGCCGGGTGAGCAGTTCTTC.

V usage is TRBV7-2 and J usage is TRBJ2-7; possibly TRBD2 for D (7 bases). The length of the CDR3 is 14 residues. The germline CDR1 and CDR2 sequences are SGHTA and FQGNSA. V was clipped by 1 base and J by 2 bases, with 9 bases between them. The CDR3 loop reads CASSLGGGPYEQYF. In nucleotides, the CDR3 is TGTGCCAGCAGCTTAGGGGGGGGCCCCTACGAGCAGTACTTC. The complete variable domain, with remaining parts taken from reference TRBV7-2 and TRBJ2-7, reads GAGVSQSPSNKVTEKGKDVELRCDPISGHTALYWYRQSLGQGLEFLIYFQGNSAPDKSGLPSDRFSAERTGGSVSTLTIQRTQQEDSAVYLCASSLGGGPYEQYFGPGTRLTVT.

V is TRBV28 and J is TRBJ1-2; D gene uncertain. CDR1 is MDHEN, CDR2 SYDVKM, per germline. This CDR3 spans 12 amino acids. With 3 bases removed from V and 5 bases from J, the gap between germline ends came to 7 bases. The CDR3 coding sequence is TGTGCCAGCAGTTTGGCTCGATATGGCTACACCTTC. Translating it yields CASSLARYGYTF.

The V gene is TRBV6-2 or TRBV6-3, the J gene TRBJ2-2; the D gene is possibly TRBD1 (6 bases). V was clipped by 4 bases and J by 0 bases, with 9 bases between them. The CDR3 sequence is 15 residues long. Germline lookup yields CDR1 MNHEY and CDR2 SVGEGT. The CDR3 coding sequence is TGTGCCAGCAGTTCGACAGGTTCGAACACCGGGGAGCTGTTTTTT. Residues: CASSSTGSNTGELFF.

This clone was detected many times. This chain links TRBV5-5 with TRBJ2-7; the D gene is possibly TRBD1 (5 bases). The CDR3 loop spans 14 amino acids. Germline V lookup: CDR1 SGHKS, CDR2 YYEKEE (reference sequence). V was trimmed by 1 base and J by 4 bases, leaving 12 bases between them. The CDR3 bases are TGTGCCAGCAGCTTGACCCTGGGGCAGTACGAGCAGTACTTC. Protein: CASSLTLGQYEQYF. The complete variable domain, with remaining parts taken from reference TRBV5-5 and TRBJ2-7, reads DAGVTQSPTHLIKTRGQQVTLRCSPISGHKSVSWYQQVLGQGPQFIFQYYEKEERGRGNFPDRFSARQFPNYSSELNVNALLLGDSALYLCASSLTLGQYEQYFGPGTRLTVT.

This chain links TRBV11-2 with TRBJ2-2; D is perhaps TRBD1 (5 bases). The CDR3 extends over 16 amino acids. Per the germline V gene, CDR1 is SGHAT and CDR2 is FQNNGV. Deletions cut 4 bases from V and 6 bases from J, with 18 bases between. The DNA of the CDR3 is TGTGCCAGCAGCTCTTCTGGGGCCCGGAGCCCCGGGGAGCTGTTTTTT. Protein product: CASSSSGARSPGELFF.

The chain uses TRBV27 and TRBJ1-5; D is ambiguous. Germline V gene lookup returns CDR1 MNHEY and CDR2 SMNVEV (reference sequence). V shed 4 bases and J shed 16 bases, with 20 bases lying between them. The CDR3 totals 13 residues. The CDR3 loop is CASSSSLGDPIHF. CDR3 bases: TGTGCCAGCAGTTCAAGCCTTGGAGACCCAATCCATTTT.

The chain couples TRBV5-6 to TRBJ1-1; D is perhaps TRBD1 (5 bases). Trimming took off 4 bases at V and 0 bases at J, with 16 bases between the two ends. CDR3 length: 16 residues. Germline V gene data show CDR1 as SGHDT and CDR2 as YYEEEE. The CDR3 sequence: CASSLPGGGLNTEAFF. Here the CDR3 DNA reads TGTGCCAGCAGCCTCCCGGGGGGAGGGTTGAACACTGAAGCTTTCTTT.

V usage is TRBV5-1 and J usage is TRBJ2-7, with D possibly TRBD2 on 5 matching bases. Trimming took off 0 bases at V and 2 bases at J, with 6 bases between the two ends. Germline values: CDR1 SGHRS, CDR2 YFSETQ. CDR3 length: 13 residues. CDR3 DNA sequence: TGCGCCAGCAGCTTGGGTAGCGCCTACGAGCAGTACTTC. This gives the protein CASSLGSAYEQYF.

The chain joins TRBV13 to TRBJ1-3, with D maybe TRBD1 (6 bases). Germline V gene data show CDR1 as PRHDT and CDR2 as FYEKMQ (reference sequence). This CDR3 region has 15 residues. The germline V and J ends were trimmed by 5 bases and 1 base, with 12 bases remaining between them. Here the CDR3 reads CASSVTGLSGNTIYF. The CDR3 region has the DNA TGTGCCAGCAGCGTTACAGGGTTATCTGGAAACACCATATATTTT.

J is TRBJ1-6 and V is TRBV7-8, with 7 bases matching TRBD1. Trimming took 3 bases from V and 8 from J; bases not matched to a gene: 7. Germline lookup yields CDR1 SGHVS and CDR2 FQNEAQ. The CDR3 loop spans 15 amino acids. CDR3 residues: CASSFGTALYSPLHF. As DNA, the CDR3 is TGTGCCAGCAGCTTTGGGACAGCCCTTTATTCACCCCTCCACTTT.

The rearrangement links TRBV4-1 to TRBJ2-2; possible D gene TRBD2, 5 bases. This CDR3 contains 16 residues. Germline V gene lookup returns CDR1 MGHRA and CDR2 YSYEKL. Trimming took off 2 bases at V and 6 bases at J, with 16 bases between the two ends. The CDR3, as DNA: TGCGCCAGCAGCCAACCAAAGGGAGATTTTCCCGGGGAGCTGTTTTTT. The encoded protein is CASSQPKGDFPGELFF.

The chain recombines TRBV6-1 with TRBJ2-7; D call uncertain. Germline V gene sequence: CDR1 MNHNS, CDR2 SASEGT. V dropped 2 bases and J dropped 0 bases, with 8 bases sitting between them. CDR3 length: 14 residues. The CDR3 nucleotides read TGTGCCAGCAGTGAAATAGAGGACTCCTACGAGCAGTACTTC. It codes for CASSEIEDSYEQYF.

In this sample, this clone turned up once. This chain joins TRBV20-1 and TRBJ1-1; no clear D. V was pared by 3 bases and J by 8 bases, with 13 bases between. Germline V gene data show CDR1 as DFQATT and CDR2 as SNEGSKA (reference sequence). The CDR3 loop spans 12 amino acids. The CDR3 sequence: CSASIQVREAFF. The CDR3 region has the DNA TGCAGTGCTAGTATTCAGGTCCGCGAAGCTTTCTTT.

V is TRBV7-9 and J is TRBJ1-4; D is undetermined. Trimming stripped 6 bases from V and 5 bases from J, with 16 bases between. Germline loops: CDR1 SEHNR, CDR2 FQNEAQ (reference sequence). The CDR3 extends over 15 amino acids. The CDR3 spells CASSNGEVGNEKLFF. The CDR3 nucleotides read TGTGCCAGCAGTAATGGGGAGGTTGGGAATGAAAAACTGTTTTTT.